The source of this T cell receptor beta chain is a study of shared clonotypes between healthy human individuals. TCRdb's copy holds only in-frame clones and misses some; the assay was immunoSEQ multiplex PCR. The sample holds 1.6 million or so clones, about 98.5% seen once. As to this clone: The same CDR3 can be traced to other DNA sequences in this sample.

CDR3 size: 17 residues. Trimming cost V 4 bases and J 2 bases; bases outside gene matches: 4. CDR1 and CDR2 (germline): SGHRS, YFSETQ. The sequenced sample consisted of naive CD4+ T cells sorted from blood. Subset described: CD45RA+ positively selected. The chain uses TRBV5-1 and TRBJ2-3; TRBD2 aligns across 16 bases. This clonotype was obtained from a man between 25 and 39 years old in good health. CDR3 DNA sequence: TGCGCCAGCAGCCCCGGGACTAGCGGGAGGGCCACAGATACGCAGTATTTT. Translation: CASSPGTSGRATDTQYF.